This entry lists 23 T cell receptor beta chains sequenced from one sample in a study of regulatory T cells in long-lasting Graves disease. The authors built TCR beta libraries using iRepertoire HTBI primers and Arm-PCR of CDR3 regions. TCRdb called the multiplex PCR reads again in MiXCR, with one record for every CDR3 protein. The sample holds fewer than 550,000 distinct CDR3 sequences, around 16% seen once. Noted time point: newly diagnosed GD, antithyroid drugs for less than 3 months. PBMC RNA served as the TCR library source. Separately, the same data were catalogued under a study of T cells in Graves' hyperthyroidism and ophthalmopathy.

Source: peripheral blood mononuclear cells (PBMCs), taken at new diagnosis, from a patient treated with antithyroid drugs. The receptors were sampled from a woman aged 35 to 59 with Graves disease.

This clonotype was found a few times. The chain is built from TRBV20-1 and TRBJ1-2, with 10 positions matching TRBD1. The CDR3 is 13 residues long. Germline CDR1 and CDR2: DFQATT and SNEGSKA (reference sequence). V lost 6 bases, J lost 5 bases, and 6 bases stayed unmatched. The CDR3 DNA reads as TGCAGTGCGGGGACAGGGGAGGGTTATGGCTACACCTTC. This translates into CSAGTGEGYGYTF.

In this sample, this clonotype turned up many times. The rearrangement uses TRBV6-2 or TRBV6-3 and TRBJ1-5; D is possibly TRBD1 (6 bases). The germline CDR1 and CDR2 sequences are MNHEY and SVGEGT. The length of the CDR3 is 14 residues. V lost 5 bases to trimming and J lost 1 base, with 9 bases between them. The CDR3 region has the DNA TGTGCCAGCAGTAAGGGGGTGAGCAATCAGCCCCAGCATTTT. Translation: CASSKGVSNQPQHF.

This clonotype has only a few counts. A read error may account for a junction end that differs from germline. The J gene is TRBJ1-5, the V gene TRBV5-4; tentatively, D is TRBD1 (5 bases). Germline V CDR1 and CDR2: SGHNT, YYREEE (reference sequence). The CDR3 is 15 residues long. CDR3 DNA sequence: TGTGTCAGCAGCTCGGGCTGGGGGACCAATCAGCCCCAGCATTTT. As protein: CVSSSGWGTNQPQHF.

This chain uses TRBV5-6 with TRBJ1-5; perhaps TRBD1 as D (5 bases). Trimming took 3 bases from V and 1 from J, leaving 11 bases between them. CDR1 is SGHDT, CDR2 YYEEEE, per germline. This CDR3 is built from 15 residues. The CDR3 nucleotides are TGTGCCAGCAGCTCTTATGGGGGAAGCAATCAGCCCCAGCATTTT. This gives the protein CASSSYGGSNQPQHF.

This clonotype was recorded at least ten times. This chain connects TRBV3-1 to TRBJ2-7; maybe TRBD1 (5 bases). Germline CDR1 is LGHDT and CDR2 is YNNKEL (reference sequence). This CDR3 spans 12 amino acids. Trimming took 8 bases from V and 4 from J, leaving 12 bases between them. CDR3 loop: CASGAVNYEQYF. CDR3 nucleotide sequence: TGTGCCAGCGGGGCGGTGAATTACGAGCAGTACTTC.

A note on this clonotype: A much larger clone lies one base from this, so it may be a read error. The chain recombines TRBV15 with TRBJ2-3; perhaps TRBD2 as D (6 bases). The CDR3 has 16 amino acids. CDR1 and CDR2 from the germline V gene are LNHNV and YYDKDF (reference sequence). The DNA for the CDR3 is TGTGCCATCAGCAGAGCTAGCGCACTAGCTCCAGATACGCAGTATTTT. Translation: CAISRASALAPDTQYF. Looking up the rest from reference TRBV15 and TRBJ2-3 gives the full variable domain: DAMVIQNPRYQVTQFGKPVTLSCSQTLNHNVMYWYQQKSSQAPKLLFHYYDKDFNNEADTPDNFQSRRPNTSFCFLDIRSPGLGDTAMYLCAISRASALAPDTQYFGPGTRLTVL.

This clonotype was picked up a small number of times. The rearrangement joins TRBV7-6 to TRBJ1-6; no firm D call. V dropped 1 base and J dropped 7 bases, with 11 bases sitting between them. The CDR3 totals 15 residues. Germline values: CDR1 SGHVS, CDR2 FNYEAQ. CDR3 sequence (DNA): TGTGCCAGCAGCTTAGAATTTCAGGCCAATTCACCCCTCCACTTT. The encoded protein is CASSLEFQANSPLHF.

In nucleotides, the CDR3 is TGCAGCGTATTTAACACCGGGGAGCTGTTTTTT. Its translation is CSVFNTGELFF. This rearrangement joins TRBV29-1 to TRBJ2-2; no reliable D call. With 6 bases removed from V and 2 bases from J, the gap between germline ends came to 4 bases. The CDR3 is 11 amino acids. Germline CDR1 is SQVTM and CDR2 is ANQGSEA.

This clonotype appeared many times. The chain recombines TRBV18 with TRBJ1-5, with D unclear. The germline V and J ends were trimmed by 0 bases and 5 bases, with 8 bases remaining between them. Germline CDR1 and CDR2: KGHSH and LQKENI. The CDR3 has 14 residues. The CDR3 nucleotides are TGTGCCAGCTCACCACCTAACAAAGATCAGCCCCAGCATTTT. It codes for CASSPPNKDQPQHF.

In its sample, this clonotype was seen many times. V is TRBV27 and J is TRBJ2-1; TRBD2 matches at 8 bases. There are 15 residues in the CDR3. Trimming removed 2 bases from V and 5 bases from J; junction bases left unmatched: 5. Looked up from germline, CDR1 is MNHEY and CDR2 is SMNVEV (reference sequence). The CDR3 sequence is CASSLLSGGNNEQFF. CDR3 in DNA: TGTGCCAGCAGTTTACTCAGCGGGGGCAACAATGAGCAGTTCTTC.

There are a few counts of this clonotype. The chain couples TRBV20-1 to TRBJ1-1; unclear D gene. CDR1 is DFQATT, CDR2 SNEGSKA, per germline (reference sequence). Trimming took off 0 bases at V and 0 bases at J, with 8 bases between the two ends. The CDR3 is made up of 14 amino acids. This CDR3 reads CSARDYQLNTEAFF. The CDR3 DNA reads TGCAGTGCTAGAGATTATCAGTTGAACACTGAAGCTTTCTTT.

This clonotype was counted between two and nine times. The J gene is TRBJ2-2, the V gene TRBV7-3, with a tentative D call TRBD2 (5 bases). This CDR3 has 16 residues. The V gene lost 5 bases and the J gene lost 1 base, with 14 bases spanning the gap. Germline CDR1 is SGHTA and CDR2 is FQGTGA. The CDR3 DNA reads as TGTGCCAGCAGCCGGGCAGGAGGAGAGAACACCGGGGAGCTGTTTTTT. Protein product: CASSRAGGENTGELFF. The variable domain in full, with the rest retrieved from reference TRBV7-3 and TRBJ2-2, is GAGVSQTPSNKVTEKGKYVELRCDPISGHTALYWYRQSLGQGPEFLIYFQGTGAADDSGLPNDRFFAVRPEGSVSTLKIQRTERGDSAVYLCASSRAGGENTGELFFGEGSRLTVL.

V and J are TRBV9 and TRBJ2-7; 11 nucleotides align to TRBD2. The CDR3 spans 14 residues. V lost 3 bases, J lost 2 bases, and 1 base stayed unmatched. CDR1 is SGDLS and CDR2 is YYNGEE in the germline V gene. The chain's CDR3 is CASSASGGTYEQYF. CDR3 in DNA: TGTGCCAGCAGCGCTAGCGGGGGGACCTACGAGCAGTACTTC.

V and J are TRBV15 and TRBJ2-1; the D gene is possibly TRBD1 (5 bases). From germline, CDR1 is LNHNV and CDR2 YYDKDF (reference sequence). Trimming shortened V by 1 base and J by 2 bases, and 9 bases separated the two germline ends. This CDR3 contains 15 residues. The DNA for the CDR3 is TGTGCCACCAGCAGAGCCGCAGGGACCTACAATGAGCAGTTCTTC. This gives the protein CATSRAAGTYNEQFF.

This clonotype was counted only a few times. The DNA for the CDR3 is TGTGCCAGCTCCCTAGATAAGAGAGGGGGGACCCAGTACTTC. Encoded protein: CASSLDKRGGTQYF. The gene calls are TRBV6-1 and TRBJ2-5; D possibly corresponds to TRBD1 (6 bases). Trimming removed 8 bases from V and 7 bases from J, with 20 bases in between. Germline CDR1 is MNHNS and CDR2 is SASEGT. The CDR3 consists of 14 residues.

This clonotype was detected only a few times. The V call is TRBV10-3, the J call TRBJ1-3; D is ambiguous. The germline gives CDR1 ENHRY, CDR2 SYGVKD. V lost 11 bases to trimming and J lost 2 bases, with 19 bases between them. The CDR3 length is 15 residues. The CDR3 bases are TGTGCCGTAGTCCGGACGTTTACCCCTGGAAACACCATATATTTT. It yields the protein CAVVRTFTPGNTIYF.

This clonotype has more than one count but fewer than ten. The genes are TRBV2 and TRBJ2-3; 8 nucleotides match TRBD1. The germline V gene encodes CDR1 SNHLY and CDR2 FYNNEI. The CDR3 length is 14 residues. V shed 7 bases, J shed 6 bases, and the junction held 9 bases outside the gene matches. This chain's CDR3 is CASNLQGASDTQYF. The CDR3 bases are TGTGCCAGCAACCTGCAGGGGGCCTCGGATACGCAGTATTTT.

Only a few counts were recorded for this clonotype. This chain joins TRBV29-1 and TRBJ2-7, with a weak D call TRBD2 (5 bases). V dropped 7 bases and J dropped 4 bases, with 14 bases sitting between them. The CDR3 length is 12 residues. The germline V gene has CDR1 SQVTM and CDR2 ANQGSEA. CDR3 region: CSAARGHYEQYF. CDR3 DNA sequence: TGCAGCGCCGCCCGAGGGCATTACGAGCAGTACTTC.

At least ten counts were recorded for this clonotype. Here the CDR3 DNA reads TGTGCCAGCAGTTTGATAAGCAATCAGCCCCAGCATTTT. It is translated as CASSLISNQPQHF. The chain has TRBV28 and TRBJ1-5; D gene unclear. V was clipped by 3 bases and J by 1 base, with 4 bases between them. Germline CDR1 is MDHEN and CDR2 is SYDVKM. The CDR3 is 13 residues long.

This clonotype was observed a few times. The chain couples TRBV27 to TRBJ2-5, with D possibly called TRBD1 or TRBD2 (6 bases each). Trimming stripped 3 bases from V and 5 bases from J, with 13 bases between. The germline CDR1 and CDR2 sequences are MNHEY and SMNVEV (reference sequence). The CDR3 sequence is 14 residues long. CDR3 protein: CASSFVGGRETQYF. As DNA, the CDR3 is TGTGCCAGCAGTTTCGTGGGGGGCCGGGAGACCCAGTACTTC.

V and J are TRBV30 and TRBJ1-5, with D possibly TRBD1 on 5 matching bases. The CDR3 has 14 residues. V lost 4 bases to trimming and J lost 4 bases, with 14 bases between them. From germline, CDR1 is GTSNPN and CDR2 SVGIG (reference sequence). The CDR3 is CAWTQGKGNQPQHF. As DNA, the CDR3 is TGTGCCTGGACCCAGGGAAAAGGTAATCAGCCCCAGCATTTT.

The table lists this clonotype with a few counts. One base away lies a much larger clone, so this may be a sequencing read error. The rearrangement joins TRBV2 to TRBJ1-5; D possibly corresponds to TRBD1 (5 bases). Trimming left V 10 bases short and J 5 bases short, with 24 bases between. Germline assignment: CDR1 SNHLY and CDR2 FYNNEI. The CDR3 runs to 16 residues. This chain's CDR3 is CATANFLGASDQPQHF. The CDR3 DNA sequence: TGTGCCACGGCCAATTTTTTAGGGGCAAGCGATCAGCCCCAGCATTTT. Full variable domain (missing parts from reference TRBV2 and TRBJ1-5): EPEVTQTPSHQVTQMGQEVILRCVPISNHLYFYWYRQILGQKVEFLVSFYNNEISEKSEIFDDQFSVERPDGSNFTLKIRSTKLEDSAMYFCATANFLGASDQPQHFGDGTRLSIL.

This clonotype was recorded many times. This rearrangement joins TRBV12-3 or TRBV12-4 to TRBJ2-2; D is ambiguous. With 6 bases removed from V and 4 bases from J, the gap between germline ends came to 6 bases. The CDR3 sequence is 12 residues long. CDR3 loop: CASSLPTGELFF. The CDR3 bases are TGTGCCAGCAGCTTACCCACCGGGGAGCTGTTTTTT.